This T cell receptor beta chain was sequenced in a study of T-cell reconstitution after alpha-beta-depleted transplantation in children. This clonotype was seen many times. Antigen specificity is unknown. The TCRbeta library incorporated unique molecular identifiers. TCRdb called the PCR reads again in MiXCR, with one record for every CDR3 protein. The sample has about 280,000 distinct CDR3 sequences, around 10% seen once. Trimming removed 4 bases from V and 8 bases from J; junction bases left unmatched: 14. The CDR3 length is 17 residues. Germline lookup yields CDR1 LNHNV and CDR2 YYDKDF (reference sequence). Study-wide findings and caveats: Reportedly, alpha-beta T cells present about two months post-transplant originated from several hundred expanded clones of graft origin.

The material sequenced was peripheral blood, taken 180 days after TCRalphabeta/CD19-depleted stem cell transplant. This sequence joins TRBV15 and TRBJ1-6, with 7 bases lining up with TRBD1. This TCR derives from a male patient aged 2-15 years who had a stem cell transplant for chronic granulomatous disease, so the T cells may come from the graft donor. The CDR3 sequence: CATSTERTGQVYSPLHF. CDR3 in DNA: TGTGCCACCAGCACAGAAAGAACCGGACAGGTCTATTCACCCCTCCACTTT.